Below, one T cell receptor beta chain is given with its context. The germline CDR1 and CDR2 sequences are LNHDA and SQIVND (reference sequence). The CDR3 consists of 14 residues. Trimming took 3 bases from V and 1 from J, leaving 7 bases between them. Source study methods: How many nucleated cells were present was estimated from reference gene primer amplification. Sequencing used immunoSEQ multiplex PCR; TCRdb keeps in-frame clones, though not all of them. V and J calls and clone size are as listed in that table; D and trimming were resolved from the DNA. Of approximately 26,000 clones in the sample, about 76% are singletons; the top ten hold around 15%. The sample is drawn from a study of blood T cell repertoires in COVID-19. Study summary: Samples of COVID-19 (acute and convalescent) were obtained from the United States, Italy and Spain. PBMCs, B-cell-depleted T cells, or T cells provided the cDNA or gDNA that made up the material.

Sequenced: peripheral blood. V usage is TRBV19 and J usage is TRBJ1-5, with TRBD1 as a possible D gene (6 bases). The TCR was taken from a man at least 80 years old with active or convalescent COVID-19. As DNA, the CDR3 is TGTGCCAGTAGTATCACAGGGAGCAATCAGCCCCAGCATTTT. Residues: CASSITGSNQPQHF.